The rows below give T cell receptor beta chains drawn from one sample of a study of CD8+ T cells in alopecia areata. Here immunoSEQ multiplex PCR was the method, and the copy in TCRdb shows in-frame clones only, minus some. Here the sample spans about 120,000 clones, about 50% being singletons. The sequencing used CD4+ T cells sorted from blood, collected at week 4, from a patient treated with tofacitinib. The source is a human donor with alopecia areata. Each CDR3 is given with its conserved first and last residue. D genes are given only for firm matches. Not all rows give a size; the values are once, few, many and, for expanded clones, a class.

CDR3 DNA	CDR3 protein	clone size	V gene	J gene	D gene
TGTGCCACCAGCAGAGATATTCCAGATACGCAGTATTTT	CATSRDIPDTQYF	.	TRBV15	TRBJ2-3	.
TGTGCCAGCAGTGAAGCTGCAGGGAATCAGCCCCAGCATTTT	CASSEAAGNQPQHF	.	TRBV6-1	TRBJ1-5	.
TGCAGCGTTGAAATGGCCCTGAACACTGAAGCTTTCTTT	CSVEMALNTEAFF	.	TRBV29-1	TRBJ1-1	.
TGTGCCAGCAGGAGAGGGCAGCATTATGGCTACACCTTC	CASRRGQHYGYTF	.	TRBV9	TRBJ1-2	.
TGTGCCTGGAGTGCCTGGGACAGGGGACGCTATGGCTACACCTTC	CAWSAWDRGRYGYTF	.	TRBV30	TRBJ1-2	TRBD1
TGCGCCAGCAGTCGCGCGACAGGCAGCAATCAGCCCCAGCATTTT	CASSRATGSNQPQHF	few	TRBV23-1	TRBJ1-5	.
TGCGCCAGCAGCTCGAGCTGGGACACAGATACGCAGTATTTT	CASSSSWDTDTQYF	few	TRBV5-1	TRBJ2-3	.
TGTGCCAGTAGTATAGACACCACCTATGGCTACACCTTC	CASSIDTTYGYTF	few	TRBV19	TRBJ1-2	.
TGTGCCAGTAGGGGGGGCGCGAACACCGGGGAGCTGTTTTTT	CASRGGANTGELFF	few	TRBV19	TRBJ2-2	.
TGTGCCAGCAGTCCCGGGACGGAAAAACTCCACTTT	CASSPGTEKLHF	.	TRBV6-5	TRBJ1-6	.
TGTGCCTGGAGTCCGCGCAACACTGAAGCTTTCTTT	CAWSPRNTEAFF	.	TRBV30	TRBJ1-1	.
TGTGCCAGCAGTTACTCAAAGGGAAGTGTATACAATGAGCAGTTCTTC	CASSYSKGSVYNEQFF	.	TRBV25-1	TRBJ2-1	.
TGCAGCGTTGAAGATCTTACGAGGTACGAGCAGTACTTC	CSVEDLTRYEQYF	few	TRBV29-1	TRBJ2-7	.
TGTGCCTGGAAGGTCCGAGCCGCTTTACCCCTCCACTTT	CAWKVRAALPLHF	.	TRBV30	TRBJ1-6	.
TGTGCCAGCAGCCGGACAGGGGGCGCCACCGACGGGGAGCTGTTTTTT	CASSRTGGATDGELFF	few	TRBV5-4	TRBJ2-2	TRBD1
TGCAGCGTTGTAAGCGGACTAGCCAAAAACATTCAGTACTTC	CSVVSGLAKNIQYF	.	TRBV29-1	TRBJ2-4	.
TGTGCCAGCAGTTCAACAGGGGGCGATTGGTATGGCTACACCTTC	CASSSTGGDWYGYTF	few	TRBV27	TRBJ1-2	TRBD1
TGCGCCAGCAGCCAAGCGGGGGCTCGGGAGCAGTTCTTC	CASSQAGAREQFF	.	TRBV4-1	TRBJ2-1	.
TGTGCCAGCAGCCCTCCCCTTCCCGGCGGGACCCAGTACTTC	CASSPPLPGGTQYF	.	TRBV5-4	TRBJ2-5	.
TGTGCCTGGAGTCGTGGCGTGAACACTGAAGCTTTCTTT	CAWSRGVNTEAFF	.	TRBV30	TRBJ1-1	.
TGCAGCGTTGAATTAGTAGCGGGAGCCTATGAGCAGTTCTTC	CSVELVAGAYEQFF	.	TRBV29-1	TRBJ2-1	TRBD2
TGCAGCGTATTACAGGGACCCTACGAGCAGTACTTC	CSVLQGPYEQYF	.	TRBV29-1	TRBJ2-7	.
TGTGCCAGCAGTCCACAGTTACTCTATGGCTACACCTTC	CASSPQLLYGYTF	few	TRBV6-1	TRBJ1-2	.
TGTGCCAGCAGTGAATATAGGGCCAGGGGCTCTGGAAACACCATATATTTT	CASSEYRARGSGNTIYF	.	TRBV25-1	TRBJ1-3	.
TGTGCCTGGAGTTTTGGGACGGTGAACACTGAAGCTTTCTTT	CAWSFGTVNTEAFF	few	TRBV30	TRBJ1-1	.
TGTGCCAGCAGTGAGGGGACAGAGATCTACGAGCAGTACTTC	CASSEGTEIYEQYF	.	TRBV2	TRBJ2-7	TRBD1
TGCAGCGTGTCGGACAGGCCCGGGGCAGCCAAAAACATTCAGTACTTC	CSVSDRPGAAKNIQYF	.	TRBV29-1	TRBJ2-4	TRBD1
TGTGCCCGGGACAGGGCGAACACCGGGGAGCTGTTTTTT	CARDRANTGELFF	few	TRBV30	TRBJ2-2	TRBD1
TGTGCCAGCAGATCTACCGGGAGTGAGCAGTTCTTC	CASRSTGSEQFF	.	TRBV9	TRBJ2-1	.
TGTGCCAGCAGTACACAACGGGGTGGCGAGCAGTACTTC	CASSTQRGGEQYF	few	TRBV6-5	TRBJ2-7	.
TGTGCCAGTAGTGCCCCGGGAGGGCCGGCAGATACGCAGTATTTT	CASSAPGGPADTQYF	.	TRBV19	TRBJ2-3	TRBD2
TGTGCCAGCAGTCAACAGGGATACGAGCAGTACTTC	CASSQQGYEQYF	few	TRBV11-2	TRBJ2-7	.
TGCAGCGTTGGGAGGGGAGTCTGGGACGAGCAGTACTTC	CSVGRGVWDEQYF	.	TRBV29-1	TRBJ2-7	.
TGTGCCAGCAGCGCCACGACAGGGAATTCACCCCTCCACTTT	CASSATTGNSPLHF	.	TRBV13	TRBJ1-6	TRBD1
TGTGCCAGCAGCCCTAGGACAGATACGCAGTATTTT	CASSPRTDTQYF	.	TRBV7-2	TRBJ2-3	.
TGCAGCGTTGCGAGGGGACAGGGGACCTACGAGCAGTACTTC	CSVARGQGTYEQYF	.	TRBV29-1	TRBJ2-7	TRBD1
TGTGCCAGCTCTGGCTCCAGGGCTGGCGAGCAGTACTTC	CASSGSRAGEQYF	.	TRBV7-2	TRBJ2-7	.
TGTGCCAGCAGCTTGGACAGGGGGCAGAGCACAGATACGCAGTATTTT	CASSLDRGQSTDTQYF	.	TRBV5-4	TRBJ2-3	TRBD1
TGTGCCAGCAGCCAAGCTAGCGGGGGGGCCAGGTCCACAGATACGCAGTATTTT	CASSQASGGARSTDTQYF	.	TRBV4-2	TRBJ2-3	TRBD2
TGTGCCAGCGGCCGGGATCGGGACAGGGATAGCATTCAGTACTTC	CASGRDRDRDSIQYF	few	TRBV6-5	TRBJ2-4	TRBD1
TGCGCCAGCAGCTTGTCGGGCATACCAGAAGAGACCCAGTACTTC	CASSLSGIPEETQYF	.	TRBV5-1	TRBJ2-5	.
TGTGCCTGGAGTGTTATCGACAGCAATGAGCAGTTCTTC	CAWSVIDSNEQFF	few	TRBV30	TRBJ2-1	.
TGTGCCAGCAGCTCCCGGACAGGGCCCGCTTATGGCTACACCTTC	CASSSRTGPAYGYTF	.	TRBV7-8	TRBJ1-2	TRBD1
TGTGCCAGCATCCGACTAGCGGGGAGGTACAATGAGCAGTTCTTC	CASIRLAGRYNEQFF	few	TRBV6-1	TRBJ2-1	TRBD2
TGTGCCAGCACCCCCTCAGTGAACACTGAAGCTTTCTTT	CASTPSVNTEAFF	.	TRBV2	TRBJ1-1	.
TGCGCCAGCAGCTTGGAGGTGGAGACCCAGTACTTC	CASSLEVETQYF	.	TRBV5-1	TRBJ2-5	.
TGTGCCTGGAGTCCCACAGTTCCCTCGATTAATGGCTACACCTTC	CAWSPTVPSINGYTF	.	TRBV30	TRBJ1-2	.
TGCGCCAGCAGCTGGCCCAGGCAAGCCCTACTAAGCACAGATACGCAGTATTTT	CASSWPRQALLSTDTQYF	few	TRBV5-1	TRBJ2-3	.
TGTGCCAGCAGCCTAGCGGGTGGCAATGAGCAGTTCTTC	CASSLAGGNEQFF	.	TRBV4-2	TRBJ2-1	TRBD2
TGCGCCAGCAGCTTGGGTGGAGGCCCGGGGGGCTACACCTTC	CASSLGGGPGGYTF	.	TRBV5-1	TRBJ1-2	.
TGCGCCAGCAGTCAATCTGGCGTTGAGGAGTATTTT	CASSQSGVEEYF	.	TRBV23-1	TRBJ2-3	.
TGTGCCACCACCGGGGTTGGCGAGCAGTTCTTC	CATTGVGEQFF	.	TRBV6-1	TRBJ2-1	.
TGTGCCAGCAGTGGGGACATGCAGCCCCAGCATTTT	CASSGDMQPQHF	few	TRBV2	TRBJ1-5	.
TGCAGCGTTGAGGGGACAGGGGGCACTGAAGCTTTCTTT	CSVEGTGGTEAFF	.	TRBV29-1	TRBJ1-1	TRBD1